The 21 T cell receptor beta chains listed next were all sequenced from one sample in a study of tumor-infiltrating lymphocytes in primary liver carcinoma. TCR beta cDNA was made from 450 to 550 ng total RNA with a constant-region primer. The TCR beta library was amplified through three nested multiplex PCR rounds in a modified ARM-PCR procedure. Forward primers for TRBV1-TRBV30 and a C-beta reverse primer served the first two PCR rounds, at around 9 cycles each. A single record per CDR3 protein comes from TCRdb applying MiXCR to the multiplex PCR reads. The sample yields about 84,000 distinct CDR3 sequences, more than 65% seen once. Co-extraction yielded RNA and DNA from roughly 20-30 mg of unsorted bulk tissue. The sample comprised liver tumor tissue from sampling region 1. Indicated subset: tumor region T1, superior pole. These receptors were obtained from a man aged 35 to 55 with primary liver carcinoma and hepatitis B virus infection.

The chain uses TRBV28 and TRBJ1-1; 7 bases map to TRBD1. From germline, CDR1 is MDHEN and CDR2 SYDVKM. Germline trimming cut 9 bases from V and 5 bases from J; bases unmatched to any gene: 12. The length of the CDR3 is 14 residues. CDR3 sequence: CASTLRTGWTEAFF. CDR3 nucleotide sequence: TGTGCCAGTACTCTCCGGACAGGTTGGACTGAAGCTTTCTTT.

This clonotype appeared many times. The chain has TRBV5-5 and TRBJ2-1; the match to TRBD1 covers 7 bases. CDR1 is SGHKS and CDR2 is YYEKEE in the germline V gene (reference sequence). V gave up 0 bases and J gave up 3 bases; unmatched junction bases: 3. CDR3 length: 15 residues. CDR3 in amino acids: CASSLVDRSYNEQFF. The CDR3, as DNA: TGTGCCAGCAGCTTGGTGGACAGGAGCTACAATGAGCAGTTCTTC.

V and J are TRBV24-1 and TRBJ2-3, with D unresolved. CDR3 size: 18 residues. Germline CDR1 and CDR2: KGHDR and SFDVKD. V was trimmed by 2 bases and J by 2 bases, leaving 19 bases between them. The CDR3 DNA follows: TGTGCCACCAGTGATTCCTCCCCCCTTCAGGCCAACACAGATACGCAGTATTTT. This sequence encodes CATSDSSPLQANTDTQYF.

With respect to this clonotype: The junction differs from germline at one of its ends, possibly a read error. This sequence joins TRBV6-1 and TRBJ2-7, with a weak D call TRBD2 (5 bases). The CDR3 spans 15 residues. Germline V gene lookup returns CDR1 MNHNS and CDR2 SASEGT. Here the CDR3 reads CASSVMAHRGDKQYF. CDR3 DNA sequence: TGCGCCAGCAGTGTAATGGCACACCGGGGTGACAAGCAGTACTTC.

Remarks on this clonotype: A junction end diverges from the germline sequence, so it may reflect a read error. The DNA for the CDR3 is TGTGCCAGCAACCAAGCGCCGAACACCGGTACCGGGGAGTTGTTTTTT. This translates into CASNQAPNTGTGELFF. The V gene is TRBV4-2, the J gene TRBJ2-2; D is possibly TRBD2 (5 bases). CDR3 size: 16 residues. CDR1 LGHNA and CDR2 YNFKEQ come from the germline V gene.

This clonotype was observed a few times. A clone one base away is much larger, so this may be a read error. For the CDR3, the DNA is TGTGCCAGCCTCCGACGGGGGGGAGATACGCAGTATTTT. It translates to CASLRRGGDTQYF. V is TRBV6-1 and J is TRBJ2-3; 8 nucleotides agree with TRBD2. Unmatched junction bases numbered 6, after V lost 8 bases and J lost 5 bases. In germline, CDR1 is MNHNS, CDR2 SASEGT. CDR3 length equals 13 residues.

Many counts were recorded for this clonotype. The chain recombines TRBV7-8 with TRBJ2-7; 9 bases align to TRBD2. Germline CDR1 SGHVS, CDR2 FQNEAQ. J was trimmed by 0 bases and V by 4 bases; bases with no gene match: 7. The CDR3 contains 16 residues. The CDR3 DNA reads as TGTGCCAGCAGCTCCATAGCGGGAGCGACCTCCTACGAGCAGTACTTC. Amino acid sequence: CASSSIAGATSYEQYF.

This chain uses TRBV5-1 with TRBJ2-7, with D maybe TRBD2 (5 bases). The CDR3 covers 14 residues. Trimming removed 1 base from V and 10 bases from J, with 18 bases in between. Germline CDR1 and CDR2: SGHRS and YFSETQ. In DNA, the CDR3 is TGCGCCAGCAGCTTGCAACCTACTGACGGGGAACAGTACTTC. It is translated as CASSLQPTDGEQYF. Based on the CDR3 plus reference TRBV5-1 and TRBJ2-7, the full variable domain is KAGVTQTPRYLIKTRGQQVTLSCSPISGHRSVSWYQQTPGQGLQFLFEYFSETQRNKGNFPGRFSGRQFSNSRSEMNVSTLELGDSALYLCASSLQPTDGEQYFGPGTRLTVT.

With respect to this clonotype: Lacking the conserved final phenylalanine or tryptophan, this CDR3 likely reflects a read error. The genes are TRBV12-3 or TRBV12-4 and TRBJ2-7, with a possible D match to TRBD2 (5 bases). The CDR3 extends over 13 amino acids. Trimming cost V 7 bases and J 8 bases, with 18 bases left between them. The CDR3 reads CASTRREYYQQYL. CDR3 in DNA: TGTGCCAGCACCCGACGGGAATATTACCAGCAGTACTTA.

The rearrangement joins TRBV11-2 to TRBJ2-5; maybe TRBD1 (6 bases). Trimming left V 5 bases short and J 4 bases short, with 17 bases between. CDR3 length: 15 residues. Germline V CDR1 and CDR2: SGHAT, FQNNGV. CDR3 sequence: CASSNLTGARETQYF. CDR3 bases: TGTGCCAGCAGCAACCTGACAGGAGCGAGAGAGACCCAGTACTTC.

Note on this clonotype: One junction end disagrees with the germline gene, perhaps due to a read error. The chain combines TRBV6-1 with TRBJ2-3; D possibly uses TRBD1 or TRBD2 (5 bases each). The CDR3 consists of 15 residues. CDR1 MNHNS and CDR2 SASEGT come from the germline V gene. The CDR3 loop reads CASSERGVSTDSQYF. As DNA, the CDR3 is TGTGCCAGCAGTGAACGGGGCGTGAGCACAGATTCGCAGTATTTT.

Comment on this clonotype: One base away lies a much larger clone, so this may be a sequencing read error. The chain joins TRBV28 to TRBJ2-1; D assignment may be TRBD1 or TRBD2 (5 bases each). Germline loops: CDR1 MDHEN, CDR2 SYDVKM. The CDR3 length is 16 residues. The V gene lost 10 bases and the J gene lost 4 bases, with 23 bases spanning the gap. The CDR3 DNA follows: TGTGCCAACACCTCAGATGGGGGAAGGGGATACAATGAGCAGTTCTTC. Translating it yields CANTSDGGRGYNEQFF.

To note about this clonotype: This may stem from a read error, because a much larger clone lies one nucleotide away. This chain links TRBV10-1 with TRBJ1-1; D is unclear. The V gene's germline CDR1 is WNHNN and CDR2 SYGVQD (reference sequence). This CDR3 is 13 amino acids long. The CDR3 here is CVSRASLNTEAFF. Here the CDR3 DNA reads TGCGTCAGCAGAGCCAGCCTGAACACTGAAGCTTTCTTT.

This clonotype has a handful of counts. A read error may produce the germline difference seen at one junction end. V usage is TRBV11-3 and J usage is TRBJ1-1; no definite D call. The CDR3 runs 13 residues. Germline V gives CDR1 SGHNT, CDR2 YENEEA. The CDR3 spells CASSIESYTEAFF. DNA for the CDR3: TGTGCCAGCAGCATAGAATCCTACACTGAAGCTTTCTTT.

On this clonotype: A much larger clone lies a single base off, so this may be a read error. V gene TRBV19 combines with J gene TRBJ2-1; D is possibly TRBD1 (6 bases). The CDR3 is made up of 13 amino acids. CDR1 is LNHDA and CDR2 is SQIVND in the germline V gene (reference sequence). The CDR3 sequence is CVSSSQGYNEQFF. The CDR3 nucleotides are TGTGTCAGTAGTTCCCAGGGGTACAATGAGCAGTTCTTC.

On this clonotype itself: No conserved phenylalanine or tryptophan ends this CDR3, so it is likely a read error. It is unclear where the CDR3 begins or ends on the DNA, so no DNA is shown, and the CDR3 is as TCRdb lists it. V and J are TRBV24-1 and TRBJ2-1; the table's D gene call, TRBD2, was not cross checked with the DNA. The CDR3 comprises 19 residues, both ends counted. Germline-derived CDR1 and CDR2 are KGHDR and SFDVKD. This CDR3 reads CATSDPQTSGRSSYNEQFS.

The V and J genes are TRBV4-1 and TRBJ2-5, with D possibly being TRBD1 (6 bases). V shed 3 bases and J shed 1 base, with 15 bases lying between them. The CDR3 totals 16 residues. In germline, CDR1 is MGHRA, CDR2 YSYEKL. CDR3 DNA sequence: TGCGCCAGCAGCCACGGTCCCGTACAGGGCCAAGAGACCCAGTACTTC. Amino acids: CASSHGPVQGQETQYF.

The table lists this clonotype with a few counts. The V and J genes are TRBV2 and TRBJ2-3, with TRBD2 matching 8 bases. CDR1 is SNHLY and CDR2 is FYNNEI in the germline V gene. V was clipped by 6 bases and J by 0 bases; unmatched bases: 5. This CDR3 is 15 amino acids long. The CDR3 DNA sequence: TGTGCCAGCAGATCTACTAGCGGTAGCACAGATACGCAGTATTTT. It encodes CASRSTSGSTDTQYF.

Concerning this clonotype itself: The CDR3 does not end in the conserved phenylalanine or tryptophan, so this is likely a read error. CDR3 in amino acids: CASSLRESYEQYI. CDR3 bases: TGTGCCAGCAGTTTAAGGGAATCGTACGAGCAGTACATC. The chain recombines TRBV12-3 or TRBV12-4 with TRBJ2-7; no clear D. The length of the CDR3 is 13 residues. Trimming removed 2 bases from V and 4 bases from J, with 9 bases in between.

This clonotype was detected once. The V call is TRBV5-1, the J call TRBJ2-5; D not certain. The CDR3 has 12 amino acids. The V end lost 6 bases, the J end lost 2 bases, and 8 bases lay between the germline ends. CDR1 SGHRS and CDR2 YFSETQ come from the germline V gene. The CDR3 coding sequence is TGCGCCAGCAATTTGGGACAAGAGACCCAGTACTTC. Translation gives CASNLGQETQYF.

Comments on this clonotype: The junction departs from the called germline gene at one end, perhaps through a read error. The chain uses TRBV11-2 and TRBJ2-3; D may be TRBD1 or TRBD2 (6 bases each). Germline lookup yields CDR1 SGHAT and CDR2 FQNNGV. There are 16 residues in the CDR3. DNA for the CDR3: TGCGCCAGCAGCATAGATATGGGGGGCCTCACAGATACGCAGTATTTT. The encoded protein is CASSIDMGGLTDTQYF.